This T cell receptor beta chain was profiled in a study of metastatic and nonmetastatic thyroid tumors. In the study overall: From malignant and benign thyroid patients, repertoires in blood and in tumor or nodule tissue were compared. Study-level points and caveats: Benign nodules were reported to have significantly lower TCR beta diversity than malignant thyroid tumors, in blood and tumor.

Not a single patient had been given any form of treatment at any point before undergoing thyroid surgery. This clone is deemed medium-sized. What it binds is not known. In the original workflow: Between-group CDR3 differences, defined by clinicopathological status, yielded a distant-metastasis classifier for papillary thyroid cancer. Using MiXCR, TCRdb reanalyzed the PCR reads. These V and J calls derive from TCRdb rather than the authors' analysis. Of about 34,000 clones listed, 35% were seen once; the top ten hold 22%. What was sequenced was tumor tissue. This sequence originates from a female donor with papillary thyroid cancer or a benign thyroid nodule (not recorded which). Some clones in this sample may be carry-over from other donors' samples.

In DNA form, the CDR3 reads TGTGCCAGTAGTATGGGGGTCGCGGCAGATACGCAGTATTTT. Translating it yields CASSMGVAADTQYF. This chain joins TRBV19 and TRBJ2-3, with D tentatively TRBD1 or TRBD2 (5 bases each). The length of the CDR3 is 14 residues. V lost 3 bases, J lost 4 bases, and 11 bases lay in between. CDR1 is LNHDA, CDR2 SQIVND, per germline (reference sequence).